This paragraph covers one T cell receptor beta chain sequence. No antigen is known for it. The germline gives CDR1 LNHDA, CDR2 SQIVND (reference sequence). J gave up 5 bases and V 5 bases, and 4 bases lay outside the gene matches. The CDR3 is 13 amino acids. Libraries were prepared by immunoSEQ multiplex PCR; TCRdb keeps only in-frame clonotypes and omits some of them. The sample holds around 100,000 clones, about 95% seen once. This record comes from a study of T cells in pancreatic ductal adenocarcinoma. Selected pancreatic ductal adenocarcinoma patients had undergone surgery without neoadjuvant therapy. Study findings and constraints: Tumor and blood clonality did not differ significantly, about 0.1 versus 0.071. Enrichment of CD45RO+ effector over naive T cells in tumors may bias clonality. The resected pancreatic cancer cohort was biased toward the minority with early-stage disease. Compared with tumor, blood showed more total productive templates and 6.5 to 10-fold more clonotypes.

The sequence was obtained from a human donor with pancreatic ductal adenocarcinoma. This sequence joins TRBV19 and TRBJ1-1; 8 bases agree with TRBD1. The specimen sequenced was PBMCs. For the CDR3, the DNA is TGTGCCAGTAGTGTGACAGGGGAAACTGAAGCTTTCTTT. Its translation is CASSVTGETEAFF. The whole variable domain, remainder taken from reference TRBV19 and TRBJ1-1, is DGGITQSPKYLFRKEGQNVTLSCEQNLNHDAMYWYRQDPGQGLRLIYYSQIVNDFQKGDIAEGYSVSREKKESFPLTVTSAQKNPTAFYLCASSVTGETEAFFGQGTRLTVV.